The 28 T cell receptor beta chains listed next were all sequenced from one sample in a study of long-term antiretroviral therapy in people with HIV. With survey level as its setting, the immunoSEQ assay was v3.0. The table came from immunoSEQ multiplex PCR; TCRdb's copy has only in-frame clones and leaves some out. This repertoire shows around 28,000 clones, 80% to 90% found once; its top ten account for about 3.6%. The sample in question was unsorted PBMCs, obtained 1.8 years after starting antiretroviral therapy. The receptors originated from a woman aged 18 to 35 with HIV.

The chain employs TRBV28 and TRBJ2-5; possible D gene TRBD1, 6 bases. This CDR3 spans 14 amino acids. V gave up 7 bases and J gave up 4 bases, with 16 bases separating them. Germline V gene lookup returns CDR1 MDHEN and CDR2 SYDVKM. CDR3 sequence: CASTTHRELETQYF. DNA for the CDR3: TGTGCCAGCACCACGCACAGGGAACTAGAGACCCAGTACTTC.

This clone was detected a few times. The chain couples TRBV4-1 to TRBJ2-7; 9 nucleotides agree with TRBD2. Germline V gene sequence: CDR1 MGHRA, CDR2 YSYEKL. Trimming at V came to 0 bases and at J to 6 bases, leaving 9 bases not matched to a gene. This CDR3 spans 16 amino acids. CDR3 sequence reads: CASSQDGVAGVFEQYF. The CDR3 nucleotides are TGCGCCAGCAGCCAAGATGGAGTAGCGGGAGTTTTCGAGCAGTACTTC.

This chain links TRBV28 with TRBJ2-1, with 12 bases lining up with TRBD2. This CDR3 spans 15 amino acids. V shed 6 bases and J 3 bases; nucleotides not matched to a gene: 3. From germline, CDR1 is MDHEN and CDR2 SYDVKM. CDR3 residues: CASSRLAGDYNEQFF. The CDR3 DNA reads TGTGCCAGCAGCCGACTAGCGGGAGACTACAATGAGCAGTTCTTC.

The chain combines TRBV11-2 with TRBJ2-7; D may be TRBD2 (6 bases). The CDR3 contains 15 residues. The germline gives CDR1 SGHAT, CDR2 FQNNGV. V dropped 0 bases and J dropped 5 bases, with 14 bases sitting between them. The CDR3 DNA sequence: TGTGCCAGCAGCTTAGAGGTCGGGAGAACCGACGAGCAGTACTTC. Its protein is CASSLEVGRTDEQYF.

This sequence joins TRBV28 and TRBJ2-2; 14 positions agree with TRBD2. J lost 7 bases, V lost 4 bases, and 5 bases had no gene match. Germline assignment: CDR1 MDHEN and CDR2 SYDVKM. The CDR3 has 16 residues. CDR3 sequence reads: CASSSGLAGVVGELFF. DNA for the CDR3: TGTGCCAGCAGTTCGGGACTAGCGGGAGTGGTCGGGGAGCTGTTTTTT.

The chain carries TRBV28 and TRBJ2-7, with D perhaps TRBD1 or TRBD2 (5 bases each). The CDR3 is 12 amino acids. V shed 5 bases and J shed 5 bases, with 10 bases lying between them. Germline CDR1 and CDR2: MDHEN and SYDVKM. The CDR3 DNA follows: TGTGCCAGCAGTCCCCCGGGGCACGAGCAGTACTTC. Translating gives CASSPPGHEQYF.

The chain is built from TRBV27 and TRBJ2-7, with D possibly matching TRBD1 (6 bases). V gave up 0 bases and J gave up 6 bases, with 15 bases separating them. Germline values: CDR1 MNHEY, CDR2 SMNVEV (reference sequence). This CDR3 contains 15 residues. The CDR3 DNA reads TGTGCCAGCAGTTTATCAGACGAAAGAGGGGGCGAGCAGTACTTC. Protein: CASSLSDERGGEQYF.

The CDR3 sequence: CAISDREGYNEQFF. Written as DNA, the CDR3 is TGTGCCATCAGTGATCGGGAGGGGTACAATGAGCAGTTCTTC. The V and J genes are TRBV10-3 and TRBJ2-1; 8 bases agree with TRBD2. The ends lost 3 bases at V and 4 bases at J; junction bases unmatched: 2. The CDR3 covers 14 residues. Germline CDR1 ENHRY, CDR2 SYGVKD.

The chain couples TRBV28 to TRBJ2-2; D not resolved. Germline V gene data show CDR1 as MDHEN and CDR2 as SYDVKM. The CDR3 loop spans 15 amino acids. V was trimmed by 6 bases and J by 4 bases, leaving 15 bases between them. CDR3 nucleotide sequence: TGTGCCAGCAGGACACCAGGACGGCTCACCGGGGAGCTGTTTTTT. Translation gives CASRTPGRLTGELFF.

J is TRBJ1-1 and V is TRBV11-3, with D possibly matching TRBD1 (5 bases). CDR3 length: 16 amino acids. Trimming removed 1 base from V and 3 bases from J, with 15 bases in between. Germline CDR1 SGHNT, CDR2 YENEEA. The DNA for the CDR3 is TGTGCCAGCAGCTTAGGGGGGACGTCGATGGACACTGAAGCTTTCTTT. It is translated as CASSLGGTSMDTEAFF.

The gene calls are TRBV11-2 and TRBJ2-1; D could derive from TRBD1 or TRBD2 (5 bases each). V was pared by 1 base and J by 0 bases, with 7 bases between. The CDR3 length is 15 residues. Looked up from germline, CDR1 is SGHAT and CDR2 is FQNNGV. This chain's CDR3 is CASSLGGGSYNEQFF. Here the CDR3 DNA reads TGTGCCAGCAGCTTAGGTGGGGGCTCCTACAATGAGCAGTTCTTC.

The table lists this clone with a count of one. This rearrangement joins TRBV7-8 to TRBJ1-1; TRBD1 might be the D (5 bases). Trimming removed 4 bases at V and 0 bases at J, with 15 bases between. This CDR3 has 16 amino acids. Germline V gene lookup returns CDR1 SGHVS and CDR2 FQNEAQ. The CDR3 coding sequence is TGTGCCAGCAGCTCTACAAGACAGACTTTGAACACTGAAGCTTTCTTT. It yields the protein CASSSTRQTLNTEAFF.

This rearrangement joins TRBV7-2 to TRBJ2-7; TRBD2 matches at 8 bases. Losses at the gene ends were 2 bases for V and 0 bases for J; bases not matched to a gene: 6. The germline V gene encodes CDR1 SGHTA and CDR2 FQGNSA. This CDR3 is 16 amino acids long. The DNA of the CDR3 is TGTGCCAGCAGCTTAACAGGACTAGCTAGCTCCTACGAGCAGTACTTC. This codes for CASSLTGLASSYEQYF. Filled out from reference TRBV7-2 and TRBJ2-7, the complete variable domain reads GAGVSQSPSNKVTEKGKDVELRCDPISGHTALYWYRQSLGQGLEFLIYFQGNSAPDKSGLPSDRFSAERTGGSVSTLTIQRTQQEDSAVYLCASSLTGLASSYEQYFGPGTRLTVT.

The V call is TRBV30, the J call TRBJ1-6, with a weak D call TRBD1 (5 bases). Trimming removed 0 bases from V and 8 bases from J, with 14 bases in between. Germline assignment: CDR1 GTSNPN and CDR2 SVGIG (reference sequence). This CDR3 has 15 amino acids. The CDR3 protein is CAWSVVRPGHSPLHF. In nucleotides, the CDR3 is TGTGCCTGGAGTGTAGTAAGGCCGGGGCATTCACCCCTCCACTTT.

The V gene is TRBV14, the J gene TRBJ1-2, with D possibly matching TRBD1 (6 bases). The CDR3 covers 17 residues. Trimming pared 1 base from V and 8 bases from J, leaving 23 bases between. Germline V gene sequence: CDR1 SGHDN, CDR2 FVKESK. Here the CDR3 DNA reads TGTGCCAGCAGCCAAGTCGGTCTTGTTCGGGGGGCAGGAGGCTACACCTTC. Its protein is CASSQVGLVRGAGGYTF.

The chain has TRBV5-1 and TRBJ2-2, with 7 bases lining up with TRBD2. CDR1 and CDR2 (germline): SGHRS, YFSETQ. CDR3 length: 15 amino acids. The trim removed 4 bases at V and 6 bases at J, leaving 9 bases unmatched. CDR3 amino acids: CASSLADVGAGELFF. The DNA of the CDR3 is TGCGCCAGCAGCCTAGCGGACGTAGGCGCCGGGGAGCTGTTTTTT.

The chain carries TRBV5-1 and TRBJ2-3; possibly TRBD2 for D (5 bases). Per germline, CDR1 SGHRS and CDR2 YFSETQ. V lost 0 bases, J lost 6 bases, and 14 bases lay in between. CDR3 size: 15 residues. The CDR3 loop is CASSLDRATGDTQYF. The CDR3 region has the DNA TGCGCCAGCAGCTTGGATCGGGCTACGGGGGATACGCAGTATTTT. Looking up the rest from reference TRBV5-1 and TRBJ2-3 gives the full variable domain: KAGVTQTPRYLIKTRGQQVTLSCSPISGHRSVSWYQQTPGQGLQFLFEYFSETQRNKGNFPGRFSGRQFSNSRSEMNVSTLELGDSALYLCASSLDRATGDTQYFGPGTRLTVL.

The chain has TRBV29-1 and TRBJ1-1; 9 nucleotides line up with TRBD1. Germline V gene sequence: CDR1 SQVTM, CDR2 ANQGSEA. Trimming removed 4 bases from V and 7 bases from J; junction bases left unmatched: 4. The CDR3 consists of 12 residues. The CDR3, as DNA: TGCAGCGTTGCTACAGGGGGCAGTGAAGCTTTCTTT. Protein sequence: CSVATGGSEAFF.

The chain is built from TRBV5-1 and TRBJ2-3; D is unresolved. Germline CDR1 SGHRS, CDR2 YFSETQ. This CDR3 is 14 amino acids long. Trimming took off 0 bases at V and 3 bases at J, with 8 bases between the two ends. CDR3 sequence: CASSLEFGTDTQYF. The CDR3 DNA reads TGCGCCAGCAGCTTGGAGTTCGGAACAGATACGCAGTATTTT.

Relative to its sample, this clone is medium-sized (0.01 to 0.1%). CDR3 coding DNA: TGTGCCAGTAGTATAGAGCTCTGGGCCGGGGAGCTGTTTTTT. As protein: CASSIELWAGELFF. The chain employs TRBV19 and TRBJ2-2; D unclear. The CDR3 is made up of 14 amino acids. CDR1 LNHDA and CDR2 SQIVND come from the germline V gene (reference sequence). The V end was cut by 0 bases, the J end by 6 bases, with 8 bases between.

The chain's CDR3 is CASRPGQGLSGNTIYF. For the CDR3, the DNA is TGTGCCAGCAGGCCCGGACAGGGCCTCTCTGGAAACACCATATATTTT. V gene TRBV27 combines with J gene TRBJ1-3; 8 bases are a match to TRBD1. V lost 6 bases, J lost 0 bases, and 7 bases stayed unmatched. This CDR3 region has 16 residues. Germline lookup yields CDR1 MNHEY and CDR2 SMNVEV (reference sequence).

This chain uses TRBV7-8 with TRBJ2-2, with unresolved D. CDR3 size: 15 residues. V lost 5 bases and J lost 6, with 16 bases in between. CDR1 SGHVS and CDR2 FQNEAQ come from the germline V gene. This CDR3 reads CASSPAWGLAGELFF. The CDR3 nucleotides read TGTGCCAGCAGCCCTGCCTGGGGTCTGGCCGGGGAGCTGTTTTTT.

This clone was seen once. This chain uses TRBV15 with TRBJ1-1; 7 nucleotides align to TRBD1. In germline, CDR1 is LNHNV, CDR2 YYDKDF (reference sequence). V lost 1 base, J lost 3 bases, and 2 bases stayed unmatched. The CDR3 is made up of 14 amino acids. CDR3 protein: CATSRGDSDTEAFF. Here the CDR3 DNA reads TGTGCCACCAGCAGAGGGGACAGCGACACTGAAGCTTTCTTT.

The chain links TRBV5-6 to TRBJ2-6, with D tentatively TRBD1 or TRBD2 (5 bases each). Germline CDR1 reads SGHDT; CDR2 reads YYEEEE. Trimming shortened V by 0 bases and J by 4 bases, and 14 bases separated the two germline ends. The CDR3 runs 17 residues. The CDR3 region is CASSLEGDASGANVLTF. CDR3 DNA: TGTGCCAGCAGCTTGGAAGGGGACGCATCCGGGGCCAACGTCCTGACTTTC.

This clone came up once. This rearrangement joins TRBV27 to TRBJ2-7; 13 bases are a match to TRBD2. CDR1 MNHEY and CDR2 SMNVEV come from the germline V gene (reference sequence). The CDR3 has 15 residues. With 6 bases clipped from V and 5 bases from J, the junction kept 7 bases outside the gene matches. In DNA, the CDR3 is TGTGCCAGCAGCCGAACTAGCGGGAGGGCCGACGAGCAGTACTTC. It yields the protein CASSRTSGRADEQYF.

This chain uses TRBV9 with TRBJ2-1; D gene ambiguous. This CDR3 spans 16 amino acids. Germline CDR1 and CDR2: SGDLS and YYNGEE. V was clipped by 3 bases and J by 1 base, with 14 bases between them. This CDR3 reads CASSGNVRSSYNEQFF. In DNA form, the CDR3 reads TGTGCCAGCAGCGGAAACGTCCGGAGTTCCTACAATGAGCAGTTCTTC.

This chain connects TRBV6-1 to TRBJ2-5, with a weak D call TRBD2 (5 bases). This CDR3 has 16 residues. The V end lost 0 bases, the J end lost 2 bases, and 13 bases lay between the germline ends. The germline gives CDR1 MNHNS, CDR2 SASEGT. The CDR3 DNA reads TGTGCCAGCAGTGAAGCCCCAGCGGAAGGTCAAGAGACCCAGTACTTC. Protein sequence: CASSEAPAEGQETQYF.

The CDR3 bases are TGCGCCAGCAGCTTGGAAAGGGTTTTGACAGATACGCAGTATTTT. Translating gives CASSLERVLTDTQYF. The V gene is TRBV5-1, the J gene TRBJ2-3; no clear D gene. Germline V lookup: CDR1 SGHRS, CDR2 YFSETQ. This CDR3 is 15 amino acids long. Trimming shortened V by 0 bases and J by 3 bases, and 11 bases separated the two germline ends. The whole variable domain, remainder taken from reference TRBV5-1 and TRBJ2-3, is KAGVTQTPRYLIKTRGQQVTLSCSPISGHRSVSWYQQTPGQGLQFLFEYFSETQRNKGNFPGRFSGRQFSNSRSEMNVSTLELGDSALYLCASSLERVLTDTQYFGPGTRLTVL.